The clone carrying this T cell receptor beta chain was counted at least ten times. This entry comes from a study of tumor and adjacent non-tumor tissue in lung cancer. Between the trimmed V and J ends, which lost 0 bases and 8 bases, there was a span of 9 bases. The CDR3 covers 13 residues. The germline gives CDR1 SGHNT, CDR2 YYREEE (reference sequence). TCRbeta libraries were built with three rounds of nested PCR, modified from ARM-PCR. TCRdb ran MiXCR on the multiplex PCR reads and lists one entry per CDR3 protein. The table records about 110,000 distinct CDR3 sequences, more than 70% of them present only once. The template was RNA from unsorted bulk tissue.

This receptor was identified in an older woman with non-small cell lung cancer. This rearrangement joins TRBV5-4 to TRBJ2-4; maybe TRBD1 (5 bases). The sequencing input was lung tumor tissue. CDR3 in DNA: TGTGCCAGCAGCTTGGGGGGCGCGGACATTCAGTACTTC. This encodes CASSLGGADIQYF. Together with reference TRBV5-4 and TRBJ2-4, the CDR3 gives the full variable domain: ETGVTQSPTHLIKTRGQQVTLRCSSQSGHNTVSWYQQALGQGPQFIFQYYREEENGRGNFPPRFSGLQFPNYSSELNVNALELDDSALYLCASSLGGADIQYFGAGTRLSVL.